This TCR beta chain was sequenced in a study of blood T cell repertoires in COVID-19. Study overall: Material from acute and convalescent COVID-19 was sourced from the United States, Italy and Spain.

Germline loops: CDR1 MRHNA, CDR2 SNTAGT. The length of the CDR3 is 15 residues. Trimming at V came to 3 bases and at J to 5 bases, leaving 7 bases not matched to a gene. As originally analysed: Estimation of nucleated cell counts relied on the amplification of reference gene primers. The data were produced by immunoSEQ multiplex PCR, yet TCRdb's version contains in-frame clones alone and is incomplete. V, J and clone size derive from that table, while D and trimming were established from the DNA sequence. The table includes 60,000 or so clones, more than 75% detected once. Material for sequencing was peripheral blood. This chain links TRBV6-4 with TRBJ1-1; 9 positions agree with TRBD1. The clonotype originates from a man between 60 and 70 years old with acute or convalescent COVID-19. This chain's CDR3 is CASSESHRGRTEAFF. The CDR3 region has the DNA TGTGCCAGCAGTGAATCCCACAGGGGGCGAACTGAAGCTTTCTTT.